Listed below are T cell receptor beta chains from one sample, sequenced in a study of cytomegalovirus exposure and HLA in healthy donors. Sequencing was performed with immunoSEQ multiplex PCR; in TCRdb, only in-frame clones are kept and a portion is missing. The repertoire includes some 98,000 clones, approximately 90% of them detected once, and more than 3% sits in the top ten. The sequenced sample consisted of PBMCs. The receptors shown here come from a woman in her thirties in good health and CMV-seronegative. Both conserved end residues are part of each CDR3. Each record gives: V gene, J gene, clone size, D gene, CDR3 protein, CDR3 DNA. The D gene is left open where the match is weak. Only part of the rows carry a size: once, few, many, or a class if the clone is expanded.

TRBV27	TRBJ2-1	NA	TRBD2	CASSSLRGGALEKQFF	TGTGCCAGCAGTAGCCTTCGGGGGGGGGCCCTTGAGAAGCAGTTCTTC
TRBV27	TRBJ1-4	NA	NA	CASSSLSGATNEKLFF	TGTGCCAGCAGCTCTCTATCAGGGGCAACTAATGAAAAACTGTTTTTT
TRBV18	TRBJ1-5	NA	NA	CASSPISNQPQHF	TGTGCCAGCTCACCCATTAGCAATCAGCCCCAGCATTTT
TRBV5-1	TRBJ1-3	NA	NA	CASSRDSASGNTIYF	TGCGCCAGCAGCCGAGACAGTGCCTCTGGAAACACCATATATTTT
TRBV11-2	TRBJ2-7	NA	TRBD2	CASSLAGGGRYEQYF	TGTGCCAGCAGCTTAGCGGGAGGGGGGAGGTACGAGCAGTACTTC
TRBV7-9	TRBJ2-7	NA	TRBD2	CASSPGRTSGSYEQYF	TGTGCCAGCAGCCCGGGCCGGACTAGCGGTTCCTACGAGCAGTACTTC
TRBV13	TRBJ2-7	NA	NA	CASSLGGQLSYEQYF	TGTGCCAGCAGCTTAGGGGGACAACTCTCCTACGAGCAGTACTTC
TRBV29-1	TRBJ1-5	once	TRBD1	CSVSGGGDQPQHF	TGCAGCGTTTCAGGGGGAGGCGATCAGCCCCAGCATTTT
TRBV6-6	TRBJ1-4	NA	NA	CASSYSTATNEKLFF	TGTGCCAGCAGTTACTCGACAGCAACTAATGAAAAACTGTTTTTT
TRBV5-1	TRBJ1-1	once	NA	CASSLFTRDMNTEAFF	TGCGCCAGCAGCTTGTTTACCAGGGATATGAACACTGAAGCTTTCTTT
TRBV2	TRBJ1-2	NA	NA	CASWGVRGYTF	TGTGCCAGCTGGGGGGTCCGGGGCTACACCTTC
TRBV2	TRBJ2-5	NA	TRBD1	CASGQGLEETQYF	TGTGCCAGCGGACAGGGTCTTGAGGAGACCCAGTACTTC
TRBV6-4	TRBJ1-1	NA	NA	CASSLTASNTEAFF	TGTGCCAGCAGTTTGACAGCGTCAAACACTGAAGCTTTCTTT
TRBV27	TRBJ2-3	NA	TRBD2	CASSSGASTDTQYF	TGTGCCAGCAGTAGCGGGGCTAGCACAGATACGCAGTATTTT
TRBV7-6	TRBJ2-3	once	NA	CASSFITDTQYF	TGTGCCAGCAGCTTTATCACAGATACGCAGTATTTT
TRBV7-9	TRBJ1-2	medium-sized	TRBD1	CASSSLDRGYGYTF	TGTGCCAGCAGCTCCCTTGACAGGGGGTATGGCTACACCTTC
TRBV2	TRBJ2-7	NA	TRBD2	CASGGGVTYEQYF	TGTGCCTCAGGCGGGGGGGTGACCTACGAGCAGTACTTC
TRBV5-1	TRBJ2-2	NA	NA	CATKNKGGGGDTGELFF	TGCGCCACCAAGAACAAGGGAGGTGGGGGAGACACCGGGGAGCTGTTTTTT
TRBV28	TRBJ1-2	NA	NA	CASSLSAQGNSGYTF	TGTGCCAGCAGTTTGTCTGCGCAGGGGAATTCGGGCTACACCTTC
TRBV27	TRBJ1-5	NA	NA	CASSLLTGINSNQPQHF	TGTGCCAGCAGTCTACTTACAGGGATCAATAGCAATCAGCCCCAGCATTTT
TRBV28	TRBJ2-7	many	TRBD2	CASSVAGAGYEQYF	TGTGCCAGCAGTGTAGCGGGAGCGGGATACGAGCAGTACTTC
TRBV28	TRBJ1-4	NA	NA	CASRRKEGEKLFF	TGTGCCAGCCGGCGGAAGGAAGGTGAAAAACTGTTTTTT